This TCR beta chain was observed in a study of Ad26.COV2.S vaccination and SARS-CoV-2 variants. The CDR3 runs 14 residues. Germline CDR1 is MNHEY and CDR2 is SVGAGI. Trimming removed 10 bases from V and 5 bases from J, with 20 bases in between. Stated treatment: about 20 received Ad26.COV2.S at low or high dose, single or two shots; roughly five received placebo; per-sample allocation not given. Sample collection was performed on day 63 after the first vaccine or placebo injection. TCRdb's copy holds only in-frame clones and misses some; the assay was immunoSEQ multiplex PCR. The sample yields a few hundred thousand clones, around 87% seen once.

The chain has TRBV6-5 and TRBJ1-1; D ambiguous. The clonotype was recovered from a person aged 18 to 65 who received the Ad26.COV2.S COVID-19 vaccine or a placebo. Sequenced here: peripheral blood, sampled in a trial of Ad26.COV2.S vaccine versus placebo. The CDR3: CATLPNGVWTEAFF. The CDR3 nucleotides read TGTGCCACTCTACCAAACGGGGTTTGGACTGAAGCTTTCTTT.